The 5 T cell receptor beta chains listed next were all sequenced from one sample in a study of T cell responses to AZD1222 COVID-19 vaccine. TCRdb's table, derived via immunoSEQ multiplex PCR, lists solely in-frame clones and lacks some. The sample includes about 190,000 clones, 87% of them seen just once. This sample comprised peripheral blood, obtained on day 0 of MenACWY control vaccination. Source of these receptors: an adult in good health.

The rearrangement uses TRBV3-1 (or the pseudogene TRBV3-2) and TRBJ2-7; 7 bases map to TRBD1. The CDR3 covers 14 residues. Germline V gene sequence: CDR1 LGHDT, CDR2 YNNKEL (reference sequence). Trimming at V came to 1 base and at J to 4 bases, leaving 4 bases not matched to a gene. The DNA for the CDR3 is TGTGCCAGCAGCCAAGGGACAGGTAATTACGAGCAGTACTTC. Residues: CASSQGTGNYEQYF.

About this clone: The limits of the CDR3 on the DNA are not certain, so only TCRdb's listed CDR3 is given. The J gene is TRBJ2-7, the V gene TRBV6-5; the table's D call of TRBD2 was not tested on the DNA. Germline assignment: CDR1 MNHEY and CDR2 SVGAGI. The CDR3 adds up to 14 amino acids, both ends counted. CDR3 sequence: CASSTSIVNYEQYF.

The V and J genes are TRBV2 and TRBJ2-7; D ambiguous. V gave up 2 bases and J gave up 6 bases, with 11 bases separating them. CDR1 and CDR2 from the germline V gene are SNHLY and FYNNEI. The CDR3 runs to 13 residues. DNA for the CDR3: TGTGCCAGCAGTGAATTTAGGGCCCTCGAGCAGTACTTC. Protein product: CASSEFRALEQYF.

The rearrangement uses TRBV3-1 (or the pseudogene TRBV3-2) and TRBJ1-2, with a tentative D call TRBD1 (5 bases). In germline, CDR1 is LGHDT, CDR2 YNNKEL (reference sequence). There are 15 residues in the CDR3. Trimming shortened V by 4 bases and J by 4 bases, and 16 bases separated the two germline ends. CDR3 loop: CASSRLGQGSYGYTF. CDR3 nucleotides: TGTGCCAGCAGCCGACTAGGGCAGGGCAGCTATGGCTACACCTTC.

The rearrangement uses TRBV6-6 and TRBJ1-5; 11 nucleotides line up with TRBD1. CDR3 length equals 17 residues. The V gene end was trimmed by 5 bases and the J gene end by 2 bases; junction bases not matched to a gene: 8. The germline V gene has CDR1 MNHNY and CDR2 SVGAGI (reference sequence). CDR3 sequence: CASSHGQGAGGNQPQHF. The CDR3 DNA is TGTGCCAGCAGTCACGGACAGGGGGCGGGAGGCAATCAGCCCCAGCATTTT.